Detailed here is one T cell receptor (beta chain). Data came from immunoSEQ multiplex PCR; TCRdb stores just in-frame clones and leaves some out. The sample has about 81,000 clones, roughly 84% seen once. This entry comes from a study of blood T cell repertoires in COVID-19. Study-level information: PBMCs, B-cell-depleted T cells, or T cells provided the cDNA or gDNA that made up the material.

This CDR3 is built from 15 residues. Trimming pared 1 base from V and 3 bases from J, leaving 10 bases between. Germline CDR1 reads LGHNA; CDR2 reads YNFKEQ. Sample: peripheral blood. This clonotype originated in a woman between 65 and 79 years old with acute or convalescent COVID-19. The rearrangement links TRBV4-2 to TRBJ1-5, with D unclear. CDR3 amino acids: CASSQVANANQPQHF. The CDR3 DNA reads as TGTGCCAGCAGCCAAGTAGCCAATGCCAATCAGCCCCAGCATTTT.